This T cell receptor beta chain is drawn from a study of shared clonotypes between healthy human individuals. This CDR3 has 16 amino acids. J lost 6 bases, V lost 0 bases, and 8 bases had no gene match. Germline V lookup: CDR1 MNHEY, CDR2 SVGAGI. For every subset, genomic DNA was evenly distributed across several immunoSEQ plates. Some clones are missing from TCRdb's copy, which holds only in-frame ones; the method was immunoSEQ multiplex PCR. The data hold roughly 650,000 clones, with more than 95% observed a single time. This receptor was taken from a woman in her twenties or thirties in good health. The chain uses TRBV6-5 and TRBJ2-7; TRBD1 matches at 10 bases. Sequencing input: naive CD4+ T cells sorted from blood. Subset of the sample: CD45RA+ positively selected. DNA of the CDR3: TGTGCCAGCAGTTACTCCCCCGGGACAGGGGATCCCGAGCAGTACTTC. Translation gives CASSYSPGTGDPEQYF.